The present T cell receptor beta chain was sequenced within a study of T cells expressing NK-cell markers. Study information: The authors sequenced eight donors, of whom seven were HCMV-seropositive and one was seronegative. Study-level results: The HCMV specificity of the expanded NKG2C+ T cell clones stayed unresolved. The contribution of dominant NKG2C+ clonotypes to CD8+ T cells in roughly 6 donors was roughly 1.0-7.5%.

TCR beta cDNA was made by 5'RACE template switching with UMIs. One entry per CDR3 protein, without DNA, is what TCRdb gives after re-calling the 5' RACE reads. The data show 400,000 to 500,000 distinct CDR3 sequences, and the top ten clones hold about 7.1%. CDR1 is DFQATT and CDR2 is SNEGSKA in the germline V gene (reference sequence). This CDR3 contains 11 residues. Remarks on this clonotype: Antigen unknown.

Sequenced material: blood T cells: a sorted CD56 or NKG2C T cell subset, CD4+ or CD8+ T cells, or bulk PBMC T cells (not recorded which). The chain links TRBV20-1 to TRBJ1-2; the D call of TRBD1 rests on TCRdb alone, since no DNA is present to check it. The TCR was taken from a woman between 18 and 69 years old in good health. The CDR3 reads CSGGTPYGYTF.